This note documents a single T cell receptor beta chain sequence. This clone came up a few times. Its target antigen remains unknown. Within one base of it there is no much larger clone, and no base qualities were kept. The data are from a study of blood T cell repertoires in COVID-19 (TCRdb year 2020). Background for the entire study: Samples from collaborators originated in the United States, Italy and Spain and spanned both the acute and convalescent phases of COVID-19. The prospective study material was composed of cDNA or gDNA derived from T cells, B-cell-depleted T cells, or PBMCs. The dataset comprised deeply sampled blood TCRbeta repertoires from subjects exposed to, actively infected with, or recovered from COVID-19. The repertoires were released in a freely available public database intended as a resource for research on the immune response to SARS-CoV-2. The samples were drawn from two sources: the first 160 participants of the ongoing ImmuneRACE study, and over 950 subjects contributed by 6 global collaborators. A de-identified subject ID, COVID-19 status, age in years and sex were almost always included in the sample metadata. Where available, HLA class I and class II types were obtained from metadata supplied by the sample provider rather than from assay-based typing.

Results the study describes overall, beyond this receptor: The amount of clinical and demographic metadata varied by source and participant and was provided uncurated.

Enrolling through a virtual design, the prospective study's participants ranged in age from roughly 18 to 89 years and lived across roughly 24 United States geographic areas. In the prospective study, cohorts were assigned on the basis of participant-reported clinical history obtained from a screening survey and a study questionnaire. Recovered participants in ImmuneRACE Cohort 3 were defined as having two consecutive negative NP/OP PCR tests, clearance from a healthcare professional, or resolution of symptoms. Mobile phlebotomists in the prospective study collected whole blood, serum and a nasopharyngeal or oropharyngeal swab from every participant. Additional blood draws and questionnaires over a 2-month period could optionally be provided by prospective study participants. Before DNA extraction, blood samples from the prospective study were shipped at room temperature or frozen. The CDR3, cysteine through phenylalanine, is 14 amino acids long. Only the CDR3 DNA is retained, 42 bases long and in frame from the first base. The germline V gene (reference sequence) yields LGHDT for CDR1 and YNNKEL for CDR2. From V the trimming removes 4 bases and from J it removes 2 bases, while the gene matches leave 4 bases of the junction unaccounted for.

TCRbeta CDR3 regions were amplified from genomic DNA using the immunoSEQ Assay, a bias-controlled multiplex PCR. The published analysis was carried out like this. Within the assay, amplification of reference gene primers was used to estimate how many nucleated cells each sample contained. To quantify the absolute abundance of each unique TCRbeta CDR3 rearrangement, sequence reads were collapsed and filtered. For each sample, productive Simpson clonality was calculated as the square root of Simpson's diversity index across productive rearrangements. Entries here come from immuneACCESS through TCRdb and include only in-frame sequences with V and J called. Some clones fail to appear in such tables; in the studies checked, an unresolved V gene covers under half of the shortfall, and the cause of the remainder is unknown. That table gives V, J and clone size, and the DNA gave D and trimming. The sample table shows some 400,000 clones, and around 87% are seen once. Of the sample, 1% to 1.5% falls within the top ten clones.

This clonotype was sampled from a man aged 25 to 40 who had recovered from COVID-19. Sequenced sample: PBMCs or T cells enriched from blood (not recorded which). The receptor chain draws on TRBV3-1 (or the pseudogene TRBV3-2) and TRBJ1-2; 7 bases in between match TRBD1. The DNA sequence follows: TGTGCCAGCAGCCCAGGGACAGCGAACTATGGCTACACCTTC. This gives the protein CASSPGTANYGYTF.